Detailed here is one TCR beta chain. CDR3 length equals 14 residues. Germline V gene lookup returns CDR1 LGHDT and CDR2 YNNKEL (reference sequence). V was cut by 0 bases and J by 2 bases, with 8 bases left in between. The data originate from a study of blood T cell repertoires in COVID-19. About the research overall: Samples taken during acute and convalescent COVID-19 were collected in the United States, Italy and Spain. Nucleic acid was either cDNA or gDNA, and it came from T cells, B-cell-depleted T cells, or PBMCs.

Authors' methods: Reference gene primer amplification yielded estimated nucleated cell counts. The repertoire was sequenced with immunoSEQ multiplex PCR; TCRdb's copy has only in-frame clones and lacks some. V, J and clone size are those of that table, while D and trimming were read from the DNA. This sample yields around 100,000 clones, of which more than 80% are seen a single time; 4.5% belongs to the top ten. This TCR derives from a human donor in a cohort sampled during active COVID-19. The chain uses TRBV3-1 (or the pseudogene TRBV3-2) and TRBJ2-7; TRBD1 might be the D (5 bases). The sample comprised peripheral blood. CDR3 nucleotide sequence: TGTGCCAGCAGCCAAGATCGACAGACCTACGAGCAGTACTTC. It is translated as CASSQDRQTYEQYF.